Here is one T cell receptor (beta chain) with its context. Its target antigen remains unknown. The sample holds no much larger clone one base away, and base qualities are not on file. Libraries were prepared through the immunoSEQ multiplex PCR assay. A mixture of 60 forward primers for TCR Vbeta segments and 13 reverse primers for TCR Jbeta segments was used in the multiplex PCR. Amplification of the CDR3 region of rearranged TCR beta genes was performed with a multiplex PCR assay on genomic DNA. The Illumina HiSeq System was used to sequence the amplified TCR beta libraries as 87-base-pair reads. In the paper's pipeline: Across the 670 or so repertoires, a later analysis counted some 80 million unique TCR beta chains, 9.5 million to 12 million of which were shared by at least two donors. To remove PCR and sequencing errors, raw reads were error-corrected and collapsed into unique sequences using a nearest-neighbor algorithm that merged closely related sequences. V, D and J gene segments were assigned by aligning CDR3 sequences to IMGT reference sequences. Each retained sequence needed at least a six-nucleotide match to both a V gene segment and a J gene segment. A rearrangement counted as productive if the CDR3 had no stop codons and remained in frame with V and J, and every other rearrangement counted as non-productive. Following IMGT convention, CDR3 was defined as the stretch from the second conserved V-encoded cysteine to the conserved J-encoded phenylalanine. The earlier analysis of about 610 of the donors excluded any sequence lacking an unambiguous match to a single V gene segment. An earlier analysis of fewer than 750 of the donors classified V segments as functional when productive rearrangements were above 56.7% and as segregating when the standard deviation between donors was above 5%. A statistical classification framework was built to diagnose cytomegalovirus status from the catalog of TCR beta chain sequences. A later analysis assigned V and J genes by comparing TCR nucleotide sequences with IMGT/GENE-DB human TR gene sequences. The TCRdist pipeline was used in a later analysis to assign CDR3 sequences and most-parsimonious VDJ recombination scenarios. In a later analysis, each TCR beta chain was defined by its CDR3 amino acid sequence together with its V-gene family, and reads without a unique V-gene family were excluded. To address suspected cross-contamination and a sequencing artifact, a later analysis removed roughly 640 highly shared, low-generation-probability nucleotide sequences. In a later analysis, a clonal expansion index was calculated for each public chain from normalized within-repertoire ranks of inferred template counts. Generation probabilities in a later analysis came from a VDJ recombination model fitted to out-of-frame rearrangements, and those results were checked against IGoR. A later analysis scored TCR-TCR, TCR-HLA and TCR-CMV co-occurrence with hypergeometric tests, applying a repertoire-size bias correction to TCR pairs. To estimate false discovery rates, a later analysis permuted the HLA or CMV assignments 20 times. A later analysis grouped co-occurring TCRs with DBSCAN, adding TCRdist sequence similarity when clustering within HLA-allele-positive subsets. Co-occurrence clustering excluded repertoires with fewer than 30,000 or more than 120,000 public chains, plus five with anomalous nucleotide sharing. TCRdb stores this immuneACCESS table with in-frame sequences only. Part of the clones is absent; in the studies checked, under half of the shortfall reflects unresolved V genes, and no reason is known for the rest. Clone size and V and J calls were adopted from that table, with D and trimming inferred from the DNA. This sample is represented by hundreds of thousands of clones; almost 80% of them were singletons. The ten largest clones add up to under 2% of the sample.

Including the terminal cysteine and phenylalanine, the CDR3 comprises 14 residues. The sequence is cut down to CDR3 DNA, 42 bases in frame from base 1. Between the V and J ends, shortened by 0 bases and 5 bases respectively, the junction contains 10 bases. The germline V gene (reference sequence) provides CDR1 LNHNV and CDR2 YYDKDF. This sample was included in a study of cytomegalovirus exposure and HLA in healthy donors (dated by TCRdb to about 2017). Some background on the complete study: In an earlier analysis of under 600 of the donors, around 290 Gb of sequence data and 90 million to 130 million unique TCR beta sequences from about 180 million T cells were reported. An early release covering roughly 600 HLA-typed donors comprised about 290 gigabases of sequencing data and around 80 million unique TCR sequences. Among the roughly 400 genotyped donors, under 90% belonged to the genetic ancestry cluster associated with self-reported Caucasian donors. The study aimed to test whether cataloging public T cell receptors could reveal signatures of past pathogen exposure. Using immunosequencing, the study profiled T cell repertoires from about 620 subjects and related those repertoires to cytomegalovirus serostatus. Along with the approximately 700-subject first cohort, a separate validation cohort of over 90 different subjects was used. The study combined high-throughput TCR immunosequencing, statistical association of individual TCRs with disease status, and machine learning to predict cytomegalovirus infection status. A later analysis re-examined previously published TCR beta repertoires from just over 650 donors and added high-resolution HLA genotyping to investigate patterns of TCR occurrence. The later analysis used no new phenotypic data to find candidate immune exposures, relying instead on TCR beta sequences and their occurrence across donors. In an earlier analysis of roughly 600 of the donors, high-throughput TCR beta sequencing was used to judge whether each TCR beta V gene segment behaved as functional or pseudogenic. Donor age, sex, ethnicity and CMV serostatus were compiled together with the repertoire data. In a later genetic analysis, genome-wide SNP genotypes for about three fifths of the roughly 670 donors were used, and that subset was treated as a discovery cohort. Every discovery cohort repertoire had been produced on one sequencing platform. HLA typing covered class I and class II loci at four-digit resolution. Typing coverage varied by locus: about 620-630 donors for A, B, C, DRB1 and DQB1; around 560 for DQA1; more than 600 for DPA1; roughly 450 for DPB1. Several DR-DQ haplotypes were handled as single units for association and clustering, since linkage in the cohort was strong. Among some 400 genotyped donors of the cohort, an average of roughly 240,000 unique TCR beta nucleotide sequences were sequenced per donor, approximately 20% of them non-productive. Broad study findings and their caveats: A later analysis found that TCR association rates varied across HLA loci, with DRB1 alleles showing the most associated TCRs and HLA-C alleles the fewest. In a later genetic analysis, a missense DCLRE1C variant was associated with V-gene and J-gene trimming of TCR beta chains, and the association was replicated in an independent cohort. In a later analysis, HLA-associated TCR beta chains showed more clonal expansion and lower generation probabilities than non-associated chains that were equally common. In the study, approximately 150 TCR beta chains were listed as associated with cytomegalovirus. At a false discovery rate of 0.05, a later analysis linked around 15,000 TCR beta sequences to specific HLA alleles. A further reported finding was that TCR beta sequences accurately predicted the HLA-A and HLA-B alleles for most subjects in the first cohort. In an earlier analysis of about 600 of the donors, most TCR beta V segments appeared in productive rearrangements about 87% or about 30% of the time, broadly matching IMGT annotations. The 87-base-pair reads could not distinguish some IMGT-functional V segments, including TRBV6-2 and TRBV6-3, so those segments were excluded. The classifier was reported to diagnose cytomegalovirus status with high specificity and sensitivity in both the original cohort and the validation cohort. The earlier analysis of about 600 of the donors excluded roughly 17 rarely observed V segments, including chromosome 9 orphons, because counts were too low. Presence/absence analyses assumed roughly uniform sequencing depth across donors, an assumption that may not hold. A few of the identified cytomegalovirus-associated TCR beta chains were confirmed in vitro to be specific for cytomegalovirus antigens. When HLA alleles, especially DR and DQ, strongly co-occurred, attributing TCR associations to individual alleles was difficult. In a later analysis, most CMV-associated TCR beta chains were found to appear HLA-restricted, with HLA associations seemingly driven largely by CMV exposure. A cluster of highly shared sequence variants was judged likely to represent a technical artifact of the sequencing pipeline. It was suggested by the authors that the approach could potentially be generalized to other disease states and immunological phenotypes. A later analysis reported that several top co-occurrence clusters appeared linked to parvovirus B19, influenza, CMV and Epstein-Barr virus. For the cohort, immune exposure information was limited to CMV serostatus. Correlated functional status among segregating V segments might reflect linkage disequilibrium, but an unknown experimental factor could not be ruled out. In a later genetic analysis, fewer N-insertions in productive TCRs were reported among donors in an Asian-associated ancestry cluster than the approximately 670-donor mean. The cohort was sequenced for TCR beta chains only, and without alpha or paired-chain data the features that could be detected were limited. Because HLA typing was missing for some donors at each locus, association tests included only the typed subset. Most TCR sequences were seen in very few donors, while some public TCRs were found in many individuals.

The cohort consisted of approximately 690 healthy bone marrow donors. At the time of sampling, all cohort members were nominally healthy, though unrecorded immune exposures were likely present. The donor was CMV seronegative and was included in the group of about 400 seronegative cohort members. A peripheral blood sample was provided by each donor, and peripheral blood mononuclear cells were used for TCR beta sequencing. The Qiagen DNeasy Blood Extraction Kit was used to extract genomic DNA from the blood cell samples. The receptor was derived from a man in his late teens or twenties in good health and CMV-seronegative. The chain joins TRBV15 to TRBJ2-5, and perhaps TRBD1 as D gene, on 6 matching bases. Material for sequencing was PBMCs. The DNA sequence reads TGTGCCACCAGCAGAGACAGGGGTCGGGAGACCCAGTACTTC. It codes for CATSRDRGRETQYF.